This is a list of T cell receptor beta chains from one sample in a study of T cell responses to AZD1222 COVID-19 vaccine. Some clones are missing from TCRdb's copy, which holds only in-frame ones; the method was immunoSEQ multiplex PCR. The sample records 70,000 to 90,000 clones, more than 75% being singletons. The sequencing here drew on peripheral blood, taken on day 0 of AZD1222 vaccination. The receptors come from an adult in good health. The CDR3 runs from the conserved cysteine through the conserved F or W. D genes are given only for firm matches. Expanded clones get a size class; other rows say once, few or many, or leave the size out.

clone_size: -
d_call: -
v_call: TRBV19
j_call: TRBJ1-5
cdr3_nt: TGTGCCAGTACCGATAGGGTTGGGACATATAGCAATCAGCCCCAGCATTTT
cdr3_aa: CASTDRVGTYSNQPQHF

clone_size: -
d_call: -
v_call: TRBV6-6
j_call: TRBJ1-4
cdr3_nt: TGTGCCAGCACTCGCCAAAAAAGGGTTGATGAAAAACTGTTTTTT
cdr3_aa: CASTRQKRVDEKLFF

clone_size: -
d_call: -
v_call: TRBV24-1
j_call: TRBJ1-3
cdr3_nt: TGTGCCACCAGTGAGGGTTCTGGAAACACCATATATTTT
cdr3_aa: CATSEGSGNTIYF

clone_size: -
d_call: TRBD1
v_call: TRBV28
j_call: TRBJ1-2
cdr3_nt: TGTGCCAGCAGTCCAGGGGGCGGACATGGCTACACCTTC
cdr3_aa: CASSPGGGHGYTF

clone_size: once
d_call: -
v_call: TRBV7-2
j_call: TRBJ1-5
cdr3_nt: TGTGCCAGCAGCTTAGGGGGGGGGCGGAACAATCAGCCCCAGCATTTT
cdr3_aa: CASSLGGGRNNQPQHF

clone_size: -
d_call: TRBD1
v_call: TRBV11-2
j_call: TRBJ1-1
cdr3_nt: TGTGCCAGCAGCAACGGGACAGGGCTAACTGAAGCTTTCTTT
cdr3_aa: CASSNGTGLTEAFF

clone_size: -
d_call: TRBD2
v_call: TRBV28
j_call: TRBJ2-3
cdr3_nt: TGTGCCAGCAGTTTCCTCGCGGGAGGCACAGATACGCAGTATTTT
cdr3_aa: CASSFLAGGTDTQYF

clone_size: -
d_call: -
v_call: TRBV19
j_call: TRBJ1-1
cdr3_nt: TGTGCCAGTAGTATAGAACGGGCCACTGAAGCTTTCTTT
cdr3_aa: CASSIERATEAFF

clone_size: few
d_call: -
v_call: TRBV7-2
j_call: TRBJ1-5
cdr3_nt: TGTGCCAGCAGCTTAGAAGGTATCGTCTTGGGTCAGCCCCAGCATTTT
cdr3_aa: CASSLEGIVLGQPQHF

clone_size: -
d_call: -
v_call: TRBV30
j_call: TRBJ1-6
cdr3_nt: TGTGCCTGGAGCGGGGGGCGCGGTTCACCCCTCCACTTT
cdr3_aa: CAWSGGRGSPLHF

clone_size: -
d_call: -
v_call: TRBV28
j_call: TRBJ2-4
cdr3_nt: TGTGCCAGCCAGAGGGGGGAGTCCAAAAACATTCAGTACTTC
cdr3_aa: CASQRGESKNIQYF

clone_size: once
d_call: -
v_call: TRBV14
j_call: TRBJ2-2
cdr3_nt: TGTGCCAGCAGCCCCTACCGACAGGCCGGGGAGCTGTTTTTT
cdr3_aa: CASSPYRQAGELFF

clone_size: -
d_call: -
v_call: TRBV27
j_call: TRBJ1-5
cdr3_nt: TGTGCCAGCAGCTCCTTGGACCTGAGCAATCAGCCCCAGCATTTT
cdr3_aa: CASSSLDLSNQPQHF

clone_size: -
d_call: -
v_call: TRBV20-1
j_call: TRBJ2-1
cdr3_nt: TGCAGTGGTGCAAGCCGCAATGAGCAGTTCTTC
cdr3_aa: CSGASRNEQFF

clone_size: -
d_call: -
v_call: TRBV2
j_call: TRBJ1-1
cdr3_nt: TGTGCCAGCAACCCGCGCTGGGACACTGAAGCTTTCTTT
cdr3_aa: CASNPRWDTEAFF

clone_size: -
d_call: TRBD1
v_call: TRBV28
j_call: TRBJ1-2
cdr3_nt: TGTGCCAGCAGTCCCCAGGGGGGACAGCGTAACTATGGCTACACCTTC
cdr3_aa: CASSPQGGQRNYGYTF